Listed here is a single TCR beta chain. Its antigen is undetermined. This CDR3 has 15 amino acids. The J segment lost 7 bases and the V segment lost 6 bases, leaving 11 bases of the junction unmatched. Germline V lookup: CDR1 MNHEY, CDR2 SVGEGT. Amplified TCR beta CDR3 regions derived from RNA transcripts. First-round RT-PCR with HTBI primers amplified the TCR CDR3 region. Each CDR3 protein gets one entry after TCRdb re-called the multiplex PCR reads with MiXCR. The sample includes under 450,000 distinct CDR3 sequences, around an eighth seen only once; the top ten take less than 25%. The source of the sample is a study of T cells in Graves' hyperthyroidism and ophthalmopathy. Regarding the study as a whole: Most thyroid clonotypes that were expanded above 0.001 also turned up in blood. For ophthalmopathy, model prediction preceded onset by a median about 6 months.

The sample, blood from the first hyperthyroidism diagnosis, precedes any ophthalmopathy symptoms. This clonotype was obtained from a young man with Graves' hyperthyroidism that later progressed to Graves' ophthalmopathy. Material for sequencing was blood. This rearrangement joins TRBV6-2 or TRBV6-3 to TRBJ2-1; 8 positions agree with TRBD2. The CDR3 coding sequence is TGTGCCAGCAGAGGTCTCGGGGGGGCCAGTAATGAGCAGTTCTTC. Translating gives CASRGLGGASNEQFF.